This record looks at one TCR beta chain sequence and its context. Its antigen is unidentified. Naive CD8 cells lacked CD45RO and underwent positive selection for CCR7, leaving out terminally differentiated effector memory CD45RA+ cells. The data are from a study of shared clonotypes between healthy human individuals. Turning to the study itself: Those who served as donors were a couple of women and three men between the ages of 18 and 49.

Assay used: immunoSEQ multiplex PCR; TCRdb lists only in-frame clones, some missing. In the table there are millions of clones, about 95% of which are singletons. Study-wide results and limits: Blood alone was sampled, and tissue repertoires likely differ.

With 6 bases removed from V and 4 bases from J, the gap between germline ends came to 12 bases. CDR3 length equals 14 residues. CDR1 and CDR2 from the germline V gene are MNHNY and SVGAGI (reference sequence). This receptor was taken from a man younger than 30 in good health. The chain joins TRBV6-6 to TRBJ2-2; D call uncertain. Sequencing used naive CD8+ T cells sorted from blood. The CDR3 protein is CASSLRSPTGELFF. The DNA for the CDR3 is TGTGCCAGCAGCCTCAGGAGCCCCACCGGGGAGCTGTTTTTT.